This is a list of T cell receptor beta chains from one sample in a study of metastatic and nonmetastatic thyroid tumors. With MiXCR, TCRdb reprocessed the PCR reads. Of about 43,000 clones in the sample, roughly an eighth are singletons; the top ten hold under 30%. The sequenced sample consisted of blood. The receptor set was obtained from a female donor with papillary thyroid cancer or a benign thyroid nodule (not recorded which). Some clones in this sample may be carry-over from other donors' samples. Each CDR3 is given with its conserved first and last residue. The order of the fields is V gene, D gene, J gene, clone size, CDR3 DNA, CDR3 protein. The D gene is left open where the match is weak. The size entry is marked missing in some rows and otherwise reads once, few, many or a size class.

V: TRBV28; D: .; J: TRBJ2-7; size: many; DNA: TGTGCCAGCAGTTTACGACAGGCGAACTACGAGCAGTACTTC; CDR3: CASSLRQANYEQYF
V: TRBV12-3/TRBV12-4; D: TRBD1; J: TRBJ2-3; size: many; DNA: TGTGCCAGCAGTCGGAACCGGGACAGTTTCACAGATACGCAGTATTTT; CDR3: CASSRNRDSFTDTQYF
V: TRBV12-3/TRBV12-4; D: .; J: TRBJ2-7; size: many; DNA: .; CDR3: CASSFGQGAYEQHF
V: TRBV19; D: TRBD1; J: TRBJ2-1; size: many; DNA: TGTGCCAGTAGTATAGGTACAGGGGGGCCTGAGCAGTTCTTC; CDR3: CASSIGTGGPEQFF
V: TRBV6-1; D: TRBD1; J: TRBJ1-1; size: many; DNA: TGTGCCAGCACCAAGACAGGGGATAGGACTGAAGCTTTCTTT; CDR3: CASTKTGDRTEAFF
V: TRBV20-1; D: .; J: TRBJ1-1; size: .; DNA: TGCAGTGCCTGGGACGAGCTGAACACTGAAGCTTTCTTT; CDR3: CSAWDELNTEAFF
V: TRBV7-2; D: TRBD2; J: TRBJ2-1; size: .; DNA: TGTGCCAGCAGCTTAGCCCCCCTTCGGACCCCACCTAGCGGGAGTCCGGATGAGCAGTTCTTC; CDR3: CASSLAPLRTPPSGSPDEQFF
V: TRBV29-1; D: TRBD1; J: TRBJ2-1; size: many; DNA: TGCAGCGCAGAAACTAGACAGGGGCACTCCTACAATGAGCAGTTCTTC; CDR3: CSAETRQGHSYNEQFF
V: TRBV4-3; D: .; J: TRBJ2-7; size: many; DNA: TGCGCCAGCAGCCAAGAAGCCGGGGGATACGGATACTTC; CDR3: CASSQEAGGYGYF
V: TRBV7-3; D: TRBD1; J: TRBJ2-1; size: .; DNA: TGTGCCAGCAGCTTAACCGGGACAGGGAGTGAGCAGTTCTTC; CDR3: CASSLTGTGSEQFF
V: TRBV19; D: TRBD1; J: TRBJ2-3; size: .; DNA: TGTGCCAGTACCAAAGTCCAGGGGGCAGATACGCAGTATTTT; CDR3: CASTKVQGADTQYF
V: TRBV2; D: TRBD2; J: TRBJ2-7; size: .; DNA: TGTGCCAGCAGTGACGGATCTAGCGGCCCCGGGTGGTACGAGCAGTACTTC; CDR3: CASSDGSSGPGWYEQYF
V: TRBV19; D: TRBD2; J: TRBJ2-7; size: .; DNA: TGTGCCAGCGGACTAGCGGGAGGAGAGCAGTACTTC; CDR3: CASGLAGGEQYF
V: TRBV2; D: .; J: TRBJ1-2; size: many; DNA: TGTGCCAGCAGTGATGTCGACGGCTCCCTTGGATATGGCTACACCTTC; CDR3: CASSDVDGSLGYGYTF
V: TRBV9; D: TRBD2; J: TRBJ2-1; size: few; DNA: TGTGCCAGCAGCGTAGAAGGGACTAGCGGGAGTCTCTCCTACAATGAGCAGTTCTTC; CDR3: CASSVEGTSGSLSYNEQFF
V: TRBV28; D: .; J: TRBJ2-7; size: many; DNA: TGTGCCAGCAGCCGGCTCGGACAAGAGCAGTACTTC; CDR3: CASSRLGQEQYF
V: TRBV28; D: .; J: TRBJ2-7; size: many; DNA: TGTGCCAGCAGTTCCCCGCAGGGCTCCTACGAGCAGTACTTC; CDR3: CASSSPQGSYEQYF
V: TRBV20-1; D: TRBD1; J: TRBJ1-2; size: many; DNA: TGCAGTGCTAGAGATTGGGACAGACTCTATGGCTACACCTTC; CDR3: CSARDWDRLYGYTF
V: TRBV7-6; D: .; J: TRBJ2-2; size: many; DNA: TGTGCCAGCAGCTTATCGGGCGGATACACCGGGGAGCTGTTTTTT; CDR3: CASSLSGGYTGELFF
V: TRBV20-1; D: .; J: TRBJ2-5; size: many; DNA: TGCAGTGCTAGAGATGAACCCGTTAAAGAGACCCAGTACTTC; CDR3: CSARDEPVKETQYF
V: TRBV6-1; D: TRBD1; J: TRBJ2-7; size: many; DNA: TGTGCCAGCAGTCTAGGACAGGGGGGGTTCTACGAGCAGTACTTC; CDR3: CASSLGQGGFYEQYF
V: TRBV28; D: TRBD1; J: TRBJ2-7; size: many; DNA: TGTGCCAGCAGTACCGAAAGGGGGCTTTCTGTCTACGAGCAGTACTTC; CDR3: CASSTERGLSVYEQYF
V: TRBV27; D: .; J: TRBJ1-1; size: many; DNA: TGTGCCAGCAGTCGGTGGGGCACTGAAGCTTTCTTT; CDR3: CASSRWGTEAFF
V: TRBV5-1; D: TRBD2; J: TRBJ2-2; size: many; DNA: TGCGCCAGCAGCTTGAGTAGCGGGAGGCCTAACACCGGGGAGCTGTTTTTT; CDR3: CASSLSSGRPNTGELFF
V: TRBV7-9; D: .; J: TRBJ2-1; size: many; DNA: TGTGCCAGCAGCTGGAGCGGGAATGAGCAGTTCTTC; CDR3: CASSWSGNEQFF
V: TRBV14; D: .; J: TRBJ2-7; size: many; DNA: TGTGCCAGCAGCCTGAGTCGCCTGTCCTACGAGCAGTACTTC; CDR3: CASSLSRLSYEQYF
V: TRBV30; D: .; J: TRBJ1-1; size: .; DNA: TGTGCCTGGCGTGGCCAGGGACGGAACACTGAAGCTTTCTTT; CDR3: CAWRGQGRNTEAFF
V: TRBV25-1; D: .; J: TRBJ1-1; size: many; DNA: TGTGCCAGCAGCAAGCTGGGGGCGGACGCTGAAGCTTTCTTT; CDR3: CASSKLGADAEAFF
V: TRBV4-1; D: .; J: TRBJ1-1; size: many; DNA: TGCGCCAGCAGCCAGGGGGAGTGGCATAGGGAAACTGAAGCTTTCTTT; CDR3: CASSQGEWHRETEAFF
V: TRBV27; D: .; J: TRBJ2-7; size: many; DNA: TGTGCCAGCAGTTTAGAAACGGGAGTCTCCTACGAGCAGTACTTC; CDR3: CASSLETGVSYEQYF
V: TRBV24-1; D: TRBD1; J: TRBJ1-2; size: many; DNA: TGTGCCACCAGTGACCCAGGGACAGCCAAAGGCTACACCTTC; CDR3: CATSDPGTAKGYTF
V: TRBV18; D: .; J: TRBJ2-7; size: many; DNA: TGTGCCAGCTCACCTCGGGAAAGTTTCTCCTACGAGCAGTACTTC; CDR3: CASSPRESFSYEQYF
V: TRBV20-1; D: TRBD2; J: TRBJ2-1; size: many; DNA: TGCAGTGCTAGTGGACCAGCGAGGCGGGAGGACTACAATGAGCAGTTCTTC; CDR3: CSASGPARREDYNEQFF
V: TRBV6-1; D: .; J: TRBJ2-7; size: few; DNA: TGTGCCAGCGGTGTAGGACTGGAGTCCTACGAGCAGTACTTC; CDR3: CASGVGLESYEQYF
V: TRBV7-3; D: .; J: TRBJ2-1; size: many; DNA: TGTGCCAGCAGCTTAAAGGAAAAAGGAACCGATGAGCAGTTCTTC; CDR3: CASSLKEKGTDEQFF
V: TRBV4-1; D: .; J: TRBJ1-5; size: many; DNA: TGCGCCAGCCCCTACTACCATTGGGGCAATCAGCCCCAGCATTTT; CDR3: CASPYYHWGNQPQHF
V: TRBV7-2; D: .; J: TRBJ1-4; size: many; DNA: TGTGCCAGCAGCCCCCGGGGCCCAGCGACTAATGAAAAACTGTTTTTT; CDR3: CASSPRGPATNEKLFF
V: TRBV3-1; D: TRBD2; J: TRBJ2-1; size: many; DNA: TGTGCCAGCAGCCAGGGTCTAGCGGGAGGAAACAATGAGCAGTTCTTC; CDR3: CASSQGLAGGNNEQFF
V: TRBV7-9; D: .; J: TRBJ2-3; size: many; DNA: TGTGCCAGCAGCTCCTTGCGGGGGCCCACAGATACGCAGTATTTT; CDR3: CASSSLRGPTDTQYF
V: TRBV5-5; D: TRBD1; J: TRBJ2-7; size: many; DNA: TGTGCCAGCAGCCCAGGGGACAGGGGTCGCGAGCAGTACTTC; CDR3: CASSPGDRGREQYF
V: TRBV28; D: .; J: TRBJ1-2; size: many; DNA: TGTGCCAGCAGTTCACTCCGGACGGGCTATGGCTACACCTTC; CDR3: CASSSLRTGYGYTF
V: TRBV2; D: .; J: TRBJ2-5; size: .; DNA: TGTGCCAGCAGTGAAGACGAGGCGACCAAAGAGACCCAGTACTTC; CDR3: CASSEDEATKETQYF
V: TRBV27; D: TRBD1; J: TRBJ2-7; size: many; DNA: TGTGCCAGCCAGGGGGGTCGGACAGGGGCCTTCGAGCAGTACTTC; CDR3: CASQGGRTGAFEQYF
V: TRBV5-1; D: TRBD1; J: TRBJ1-3; size: many; DNA: TGCGCCAGCAGCACAACAGGGGGCAGAGGAAACACCATATATTTT; CDR3: CASSTTGGRGNTIYF
V: TRBV30; D: TRBD1; J: TRBJ2-1; size: many; DNA: TGTGCCTGGAGTGTAAGAGGGGGCCTTGGGAATGAGCAGTTCTTC; CDR3: CAWSVRGGLGNEQFF
V: TRBV2; D: .; J: TRBJ2-7; size: many; DNA: TGTGCCAGCAAAGGAGGGACCTACGAGCAGTACTTC; CDR3: CASKGGTYEQYF
V: TRBV12-5; D: .; J: TRBJ1-2; size: many; DNA: TGTGCTAGTGGGTTAATCCCTCGAGGGGACTATGGCTACACCTTC; CDR3: CASGLIPRGDYGYTF
V: TRBV3-1; D: .; J: TRBJ1-5; size: many; DNA: TGTGCCAGCAGCCAAGCTAGAGGTCAGCCCCAGCATTTT; CDR3: CASSQARGQPQHF
V: TRBV14; D: TRBD2; J: TRBJ2-7; size: .; DNA: TGTGCCAGCAGCCAGGTCGGGTGGCTGGGACTAGCGGGAGAGGCTTACGAGCAGTACTTC; CDR3: CASSQVGWLGLAGEAYEQYF
V: TRBV6-5; D: .; J: TRBJ2-7; size: .; DNA: TGTGCCAGCAGTTACTCTGGTCAGGGACGGGAGCAGTACTTC; CDR3: CASSYSGQGREQYF
V: TRBV6-1; D: TRBD2; J: TRBJ2-3; size: few; DNA: TGTGCCAGCAGCCCGACTAGCGGGAGTGGGTCAGATACGCAGTATTTT; CDR3: CASSPTSGSGSDTQYF
V: TRBV6-1; D: TRBD2; J: TRBJ2-1; size: .; DNA: TGTGCCAGCAGTTTCGGGGTTGCGGGAGGTTCAGAGCAGTTCTTC; CDR3: CASSFGVAGGSEQFF
V: TRBV20-1; D: TRBD2; J: TRBJ2-1; size: many; DNA: TGCAGTGCTAGAGATGGCGGGGCGGGAGGCGCCCGGAGAACACATGAGCAGTTCTTC; CDR3: CSARDGGAGGARRTHEQFF
V: TRBV19; D: TRBD2; J: TRBJ2-3; size: many; DNA: TGTGCCAGTAGTATAGCAGCGGGGGTATGGGATACGCAGTATTTT; CDR3: CASSIAAGVWDTQYF